This TCR beta chain was recorded in a study of T cells after yellow fever vaccination. Study observations and caveats: Clonotypes shared by both compartments, CD4 and CD8, made up a small share. Clones from primary vaccination mostly reappeared after the booster (approximately 96% CD4, just over 85% CD8). FACS-sorted repertoires might harbor abundant contaminating clonotypes from the bulk population.

The ends were cut back, 1 base at V and 0 bases at J, with 16 bases in the middle. The germline V gene encodes CDR1 LNHDA and CDR2 SQIVND (reference sequence). The CDR3 is 18 residues long. 5'RACE template switching generated TCR cDNA, adding a universal primer site and UMIs. One entry per CDR3 protein results from TCRdb running MiXCR on the 5' RACE reads. The sample holds about 120,000 distinct CDR3 sequences, roughly 9% seen once. About this clonotype: What it binds is not known.

This receptor was obtained from a man between 18 and 29 years old who received the YFV17D yellow fever vaccine. The chain couples TRBV19 to TRBJ1-5; D remains ambiguous. The sample was CD8+ T cells sorted from PBMCs, taken on the day of the yellow fever booster vaccination. CDR3 region: CASSIGPIGVYSNQPQHF. The CDR3, as DNA: TGTGCCAGTAGTATAGGCCCAATAGGCGTTTATAGCAATCAGCCCCAGCATTTT.